This TCR beta chain was identified in a study of monozygotic twins with inflammatory bowel disease. Phlebotomy per donor yielded a single 2.5 ml blood sample. Each UMI, carrying a 6-nucleotide sample barcode, came from template switching. No DNA is given; TCRdb re-called the 5' RACE reads and lists each CDR3 protein once. Its listing shows 110,000 or so distinct CDR3 sequences. CDR1 and CDR2 from the germline V gene are SEHNR and FQNEAQ (reference sequence). The CDR3 is 15 amino acids. The sequence came from a human donor with ulcerative colitis or Crohn's disease, or a healthy co-twin of an affected twin (not recorded which). The sample taken for sequencing was blood. V gene TRBV7-9 combines with J gene TRBJ1-6; TCRdb selects TRBD1, and the lack of DNA leaves this call unchecked. The CDR3 sequence: CASSLPLGQNSPLHF.